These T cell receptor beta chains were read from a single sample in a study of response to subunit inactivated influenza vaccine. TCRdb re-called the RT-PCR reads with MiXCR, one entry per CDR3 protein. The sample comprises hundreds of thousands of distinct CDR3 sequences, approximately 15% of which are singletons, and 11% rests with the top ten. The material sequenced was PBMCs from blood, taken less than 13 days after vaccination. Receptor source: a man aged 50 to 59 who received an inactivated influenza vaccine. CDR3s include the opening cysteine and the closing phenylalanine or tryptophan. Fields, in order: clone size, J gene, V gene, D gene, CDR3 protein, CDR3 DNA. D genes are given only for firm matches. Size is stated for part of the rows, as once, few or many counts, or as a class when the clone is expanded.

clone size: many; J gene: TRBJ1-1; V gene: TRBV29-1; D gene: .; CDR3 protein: CSVEVLGQGSSEAFF; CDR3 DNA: TGCAGCGTTGAAGTTTTAGGGCAGGGGAGTAGTGAAGCTTTCTTT
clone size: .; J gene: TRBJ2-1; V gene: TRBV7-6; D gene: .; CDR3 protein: CASSSHGGNDYNEQFF; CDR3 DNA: TGTGCCAGCAGCTCCCATGGCGGCAACGACTACAATGAGCAGTTCTTC
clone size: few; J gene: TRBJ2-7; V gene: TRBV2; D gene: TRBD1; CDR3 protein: CASSPGTGMAEQYF; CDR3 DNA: TGTGCCAGCAGCCCCGGGACAGGGATGGCCGAGCAGTACTTC
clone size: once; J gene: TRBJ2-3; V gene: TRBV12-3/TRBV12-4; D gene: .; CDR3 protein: CASSFGPPGGPGDTQYF; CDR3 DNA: TGTGCCAGCAGTTTCGGCCCGCCAGGTGGACCCGGGGATACGCAGTATTTT
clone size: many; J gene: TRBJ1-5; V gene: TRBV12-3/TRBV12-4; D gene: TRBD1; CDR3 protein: CASSLQGANQPQHF; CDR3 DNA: TGTGCCAGCAGTTTACAGGGGGCGAATCAGCCCCAGCATTTT
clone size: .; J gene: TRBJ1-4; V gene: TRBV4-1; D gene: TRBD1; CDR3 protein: CASSQSPFGTGWGPNEKLFF; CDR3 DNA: TGCGCCAGCAGCCAGTCACCTTTCGGGACAGGGTGGGGACCAAATGAAAAACTGTTTTTT
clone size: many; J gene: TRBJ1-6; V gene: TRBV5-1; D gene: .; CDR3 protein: CASSLDWGVNSPLHF; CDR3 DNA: TGCGCCAGCAGCTTGGATTGGGGTGTTAATTCACCCCTCCACTTT
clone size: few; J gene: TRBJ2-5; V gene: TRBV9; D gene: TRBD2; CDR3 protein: CASSVALGSGSTQETQYF; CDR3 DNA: TGTGCCAGCAGCGTAGCTCTTGGTAGCGGGAGTACTCAAGAGACCCAGTACTTC
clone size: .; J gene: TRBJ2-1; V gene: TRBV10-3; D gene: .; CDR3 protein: CAITNYSSRGRNEQFF; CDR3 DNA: TGTGCCATCACTAACTATTCGTCAAGGGGAAGGAATGAGCAGTTCTTC
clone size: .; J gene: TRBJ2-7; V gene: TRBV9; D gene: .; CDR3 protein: CASSPRGWYEQYF; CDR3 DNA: TGTGCCAGCAGCCCCAGGGGATGGTACGAGCAGTACTTC
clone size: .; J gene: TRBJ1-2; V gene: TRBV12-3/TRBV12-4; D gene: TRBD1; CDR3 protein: CATHNPGTVIQGYTF; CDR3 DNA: TGTGCCACTCACAATCCGGGGACAGTAATCCAGGGCTACACCTTC
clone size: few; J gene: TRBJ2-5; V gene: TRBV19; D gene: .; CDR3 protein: CASSQGFIGETQYF; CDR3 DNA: TGTGCCAGTAGTCAAGGATTCATTGGAGAGACCCAGTACTTC
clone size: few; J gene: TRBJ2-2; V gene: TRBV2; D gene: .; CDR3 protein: CASSAIGQGTGELFF; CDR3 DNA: TGTGCCAGCAGTGCGATAGGGCAAGGGACCGGGGAGCTGTTTTTT
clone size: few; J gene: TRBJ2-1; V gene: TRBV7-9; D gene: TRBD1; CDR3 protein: CASSFGTAHNEQFF; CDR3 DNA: TGTGCCAGCAGCTTTGGGACAGCCCACAATGAGCAGTTCTTC
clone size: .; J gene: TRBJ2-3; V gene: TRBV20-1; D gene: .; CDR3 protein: CSAPRIAGTQYF; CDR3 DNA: TGCAGTGCTCCACGGATCGCCGGTACGCAGTATTTT
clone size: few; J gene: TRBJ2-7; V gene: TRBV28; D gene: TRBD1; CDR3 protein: CASRAAGTGSYEQYF; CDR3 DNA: TGTGCCAGCAGGGCTGCCGGGACAGGGTCCTACGAGCAGTACTTC
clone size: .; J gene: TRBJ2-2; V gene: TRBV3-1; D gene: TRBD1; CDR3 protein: CASSRDPQGFDTGELFF; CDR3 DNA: TGTGCCAGCAGCAGAGACCCACAGGGGTTCGACACCGGGGAGCTGTTTTTT
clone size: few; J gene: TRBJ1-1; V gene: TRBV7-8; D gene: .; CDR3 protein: CASSLDDTEAFF; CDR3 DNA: TGTGCCAGCAGCTTGGACGACACTGAAGCTTTCTTT
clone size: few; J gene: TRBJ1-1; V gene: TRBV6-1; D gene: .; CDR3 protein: CASSIRGRMNTEAFF; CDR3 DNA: TGTGCCAGCAGCATCAGGGGCCGGATGAACACTGAAGCTTTCTTT
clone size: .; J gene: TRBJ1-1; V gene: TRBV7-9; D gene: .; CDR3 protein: CASSPPREAFF; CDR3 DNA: TGTGCCAGCAGCCCACCGCGAGAAGCTTTCTTT
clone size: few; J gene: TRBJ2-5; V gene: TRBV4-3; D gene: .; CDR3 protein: CASSQNGGETQYF; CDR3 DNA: TGCGCCAGCAGCCAAAACGGCGGAGAGACCCAGTACTTC
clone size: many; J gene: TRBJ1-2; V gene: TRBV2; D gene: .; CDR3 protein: CASSAANYGYTF; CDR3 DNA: TGTGCCAGCAGTGCAGCTAACTATGGCTACACCTTC
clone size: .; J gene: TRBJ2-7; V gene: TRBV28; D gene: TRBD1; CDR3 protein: CASSRAYRGSTYEQYF; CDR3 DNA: TGTGCCAGCAGCCGCGCCTACAGGGGGTCCACCTACGAGCAGTACTTC
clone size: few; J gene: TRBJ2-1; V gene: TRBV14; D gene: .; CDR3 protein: CASSPYPSRAFF; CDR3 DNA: TGTGCCAGCAGCCCATACCCCTCCCGAGCGTTCTTC
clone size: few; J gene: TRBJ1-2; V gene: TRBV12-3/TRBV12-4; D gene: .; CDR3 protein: CASSAGTSPNYGYTF; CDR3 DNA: TGTGCCAGCAGTGCCGGGACATCGCCTAACTATGGCTACACCTTC
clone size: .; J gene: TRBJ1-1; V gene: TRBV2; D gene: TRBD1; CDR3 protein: CASTGQGAEAFF; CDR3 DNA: TGTGCCAGCACCGGACAGGGCGCTGAAGCTTTCTTT
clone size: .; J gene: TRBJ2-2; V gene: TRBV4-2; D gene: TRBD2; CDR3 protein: CASSPWTSGVTGELFF; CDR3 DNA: TGTGCCAGCAGCCCATGGACTAGCGGGGTTACCGGGGAGCTGTTTTTT
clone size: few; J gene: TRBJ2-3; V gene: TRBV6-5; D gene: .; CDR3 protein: CASSYSITGTEKFTDTQYF; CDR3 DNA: TGTGCCAGCAGTTACTCAATCACCGGGACGGAAAAATTTACAGATACGCAGTATTTT
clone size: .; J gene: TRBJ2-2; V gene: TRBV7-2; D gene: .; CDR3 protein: CASSLGRAGGLFF; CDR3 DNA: TGTGCCAGCAGCTTGGGGCGGGCCGGGGGGCTGTTTTTT
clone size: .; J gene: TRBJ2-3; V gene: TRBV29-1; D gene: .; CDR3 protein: CSGLVGNTQYF; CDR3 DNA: TGCAGCGGACTGGTGGGGAATACGCAGTATTTT
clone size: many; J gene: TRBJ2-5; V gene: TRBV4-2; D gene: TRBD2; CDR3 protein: CASSQDHGRAGETQYF; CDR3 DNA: TGTGCCAGCAGCCAAGATCACGGGAGGGCCGGAGAGACCCAGTACTTC
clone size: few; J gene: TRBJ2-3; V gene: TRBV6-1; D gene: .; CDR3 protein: CASSMVGSTDTQYF; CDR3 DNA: TGTGCCAGCAGTATGGTCGGGAGCACAGATACGCAGTATTTT
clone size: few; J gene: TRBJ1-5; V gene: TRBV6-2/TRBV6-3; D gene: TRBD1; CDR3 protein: CASQWTGNNQPQHF; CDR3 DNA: TGTGCCAGCCAGTGGACAGGAAATAATCAGCCCCAGCATTTT
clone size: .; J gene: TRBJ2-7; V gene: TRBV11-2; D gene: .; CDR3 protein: CASRSANLYEQYF; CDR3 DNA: TGTGCCAGCAGGTCGGCCAACCTCTACGAGCAGTACTTC
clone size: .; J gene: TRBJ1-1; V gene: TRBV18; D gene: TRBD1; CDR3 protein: CASSRDGTAEAFF; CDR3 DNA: TGTGCCAGCTCACGAGATGGGACAGCCGAAGCTTTCTTT
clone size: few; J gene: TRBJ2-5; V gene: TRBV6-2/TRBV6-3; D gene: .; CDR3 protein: CASSYGFRRGETQYF; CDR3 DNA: TGTGCCAGCAGTTACGGGTTCCGGCGAGGGGAGACCCAGTACTTC
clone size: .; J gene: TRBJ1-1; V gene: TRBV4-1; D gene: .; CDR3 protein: CASTPSEGLNTEAFF; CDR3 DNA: TGCGCCAGCACCCCAAGTGAGGGATTGAACACTGAAGCTTTCTTT
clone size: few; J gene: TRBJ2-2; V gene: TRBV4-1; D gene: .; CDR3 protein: CASSQDSTVKTGELFF; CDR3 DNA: TGCGCCAGCAGCCAAGATAGCACCGTGAAAACCGGGGAGCTGTTTTTT